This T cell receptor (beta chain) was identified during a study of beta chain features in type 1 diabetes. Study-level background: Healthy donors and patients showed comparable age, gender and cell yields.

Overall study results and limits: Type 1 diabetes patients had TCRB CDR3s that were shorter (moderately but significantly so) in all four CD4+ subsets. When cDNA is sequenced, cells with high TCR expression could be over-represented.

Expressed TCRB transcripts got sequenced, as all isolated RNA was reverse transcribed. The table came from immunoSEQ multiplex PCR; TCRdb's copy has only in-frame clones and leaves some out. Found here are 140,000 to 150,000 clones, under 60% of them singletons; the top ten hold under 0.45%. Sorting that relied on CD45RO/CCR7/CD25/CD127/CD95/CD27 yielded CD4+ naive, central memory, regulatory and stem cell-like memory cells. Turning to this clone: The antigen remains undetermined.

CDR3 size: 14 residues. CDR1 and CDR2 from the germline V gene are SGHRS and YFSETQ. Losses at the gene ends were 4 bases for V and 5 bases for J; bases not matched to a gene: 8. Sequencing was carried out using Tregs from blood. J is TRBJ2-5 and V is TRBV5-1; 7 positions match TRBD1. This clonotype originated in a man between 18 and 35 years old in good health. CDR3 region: CASSQGQDAETQYF. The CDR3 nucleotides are TGCGCCAGCAGCCAAGGACAGGATGCGGAGACCCAGTACTTC.